Sequencing of this T cell receptor (beta chain) was carried out in a study of shared clonotypes between healthy human individuals. V was trimmed by 8 bases and J by 4 bases, leaving 9 bases between them. CDR3 length equals 12 residues. The germline V gene encodes CDR1 MNHEY and CDR2 SMNVEV (reference sequence). CD8 cells regarded as naive lacked CD45RO, were positively chosen for CCR7, and omitted terminally differentiated effector memory CD45RA+ cells. With regard to this clone: The antigen is not known.

Study outcomes and limitations: Investigators collected only blood, and repertoires in tissues likely differ. Sharing across a handful of donors was seen in roughly 5.2% of naive CD4 clonotypes.

Some clones are missing from TCRdb's copy, which holds only in-frame ones; the method was immunoSEQ multiplex PCR. In the table there are about 2.1 million clones, around 93% of which are singletons. The chain has TRBV27 and TRBJ2-4; D possibly uses TRBD1 or TRBD2 (5 bases each). The source material was naive CD8+ T cells from PBMCs. The sequence was collected from a man aged 18 to 30 in good health. Some clones in this sample may be carry-over from other donors' samples. CDR3 residues: CASRDQKNIQYF. The CDR3 DNA sequence: TGTGCCAGCCGGGACCAGAAAAACATTCAGTACTTC.